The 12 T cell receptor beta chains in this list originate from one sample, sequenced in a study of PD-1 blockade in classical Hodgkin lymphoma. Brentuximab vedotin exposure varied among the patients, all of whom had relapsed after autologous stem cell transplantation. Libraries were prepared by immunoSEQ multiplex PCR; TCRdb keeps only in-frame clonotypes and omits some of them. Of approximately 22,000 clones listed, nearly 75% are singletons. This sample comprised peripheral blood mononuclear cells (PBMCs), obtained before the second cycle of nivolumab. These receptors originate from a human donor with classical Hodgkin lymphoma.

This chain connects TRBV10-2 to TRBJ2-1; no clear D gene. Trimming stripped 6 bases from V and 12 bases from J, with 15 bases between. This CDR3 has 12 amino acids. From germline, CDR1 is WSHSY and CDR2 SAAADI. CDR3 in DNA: TGCGCCAGCAGGAGCTATAATGAGGTGCAGTTCTTC. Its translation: CASRSYNEVQFF.

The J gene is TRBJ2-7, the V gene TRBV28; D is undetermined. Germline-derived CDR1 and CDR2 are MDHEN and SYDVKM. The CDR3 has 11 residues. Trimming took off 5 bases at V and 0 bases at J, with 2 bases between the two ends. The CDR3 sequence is CASSTSYEQYF. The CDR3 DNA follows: TGTGCCAGCAGTACCTCCTACGAGCAGTACTTC.

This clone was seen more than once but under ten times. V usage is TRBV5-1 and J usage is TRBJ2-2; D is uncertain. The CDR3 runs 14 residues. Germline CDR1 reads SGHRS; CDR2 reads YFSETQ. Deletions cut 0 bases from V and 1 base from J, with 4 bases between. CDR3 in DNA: TGCGCCAGCAGCTTGGATGGGAACACCGGGGAGCTGTTTTTT. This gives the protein CASSLDGNTGELFF.

CDR3 residues: CASGAREGKNTGELFF. The CDR3 nucleotides read TGTGCCAGCGGGGCGAGGGAGGGGAAGAACACCGGGGAGCTGTTTTTT. This chain uses TRBV21-1 with TRBJ2-2; TRBD2 is taken as the D call from the table, unchecked against the DNA. TRBV21-1 is labeled a pseudogene. CDR3 size: 16 residues.

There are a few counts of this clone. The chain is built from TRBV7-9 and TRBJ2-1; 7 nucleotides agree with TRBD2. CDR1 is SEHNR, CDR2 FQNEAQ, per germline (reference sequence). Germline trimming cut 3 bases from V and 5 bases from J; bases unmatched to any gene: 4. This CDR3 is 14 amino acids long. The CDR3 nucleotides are TGTGCCAGCAGCTTGTTCCTAGCGGACAATGAGCAGTTCTTC. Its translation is CASSLFLADNEQFF.

For the CDR3, the DNA is TGCGCCAGCAGCTTGGGACAGGGAACTGGGGCTAACTATGGCTACACCTTC. Translating gives CASSLGQGTGANYGYTF. This chain links TRBV5-1 with TRBJ1-2; 7 bases align to TRBD1. Germline V lookup: CDR1 SGHRS, CDR2 YFSETQ. Trimming took 0 bases from V and 0 from J; bases not matched to a gene: 8. The CDR3 covers 17 residues.

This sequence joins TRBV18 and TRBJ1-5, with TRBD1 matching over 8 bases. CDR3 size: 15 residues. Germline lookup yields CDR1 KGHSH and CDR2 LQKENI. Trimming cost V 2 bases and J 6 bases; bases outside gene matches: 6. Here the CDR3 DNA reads TGTGCCAGCTCACCAGGACAGGGAATGGGTCAGCCCCAGCATTTT. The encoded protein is CASSPGQGMGQPQHF.

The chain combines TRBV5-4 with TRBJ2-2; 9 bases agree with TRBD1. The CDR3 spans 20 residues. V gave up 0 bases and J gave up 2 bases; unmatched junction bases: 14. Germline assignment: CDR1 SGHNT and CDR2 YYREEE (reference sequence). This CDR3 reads CASSLDFLGTGSHNTGELFF. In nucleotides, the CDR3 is TGTGCCAGCAGCTTGGATTTTTTAGGGACAGGGTCACATAACACCGGGGAGCTGTTTTTT.

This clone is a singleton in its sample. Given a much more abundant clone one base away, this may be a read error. The CDR3 loop reads CASIKLDTSGNAIYF. CDR3 coding DNA: TGTGCCAGCATCAAACTTGACACCTCTGGAAACGCCATATATTTT. The V gene is TRBV7-9, the J gene TRBJ1-3; D gene unclear. Germline lookup yields CDR1 SEHNR and CDR2 FQNEAQ (reference sequence). The CDR3 spans 15 residues.

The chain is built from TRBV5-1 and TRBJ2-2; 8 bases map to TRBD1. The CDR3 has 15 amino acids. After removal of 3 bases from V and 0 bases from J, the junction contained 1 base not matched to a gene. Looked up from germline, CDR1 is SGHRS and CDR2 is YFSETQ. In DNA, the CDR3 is TGCGCCAGCAGCTGGGGACAGGCGAACACCGGGGAGCTGTTTTTT. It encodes CASSWGQANTGELFF.

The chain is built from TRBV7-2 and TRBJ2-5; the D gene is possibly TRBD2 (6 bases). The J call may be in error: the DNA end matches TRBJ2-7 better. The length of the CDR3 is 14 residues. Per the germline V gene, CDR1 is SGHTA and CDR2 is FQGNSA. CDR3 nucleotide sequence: TGTGCCAGCAGCCCCCGGGACTTCCCCTACGAGCAGTACTTC. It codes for CASSPRDFPYEQYF.

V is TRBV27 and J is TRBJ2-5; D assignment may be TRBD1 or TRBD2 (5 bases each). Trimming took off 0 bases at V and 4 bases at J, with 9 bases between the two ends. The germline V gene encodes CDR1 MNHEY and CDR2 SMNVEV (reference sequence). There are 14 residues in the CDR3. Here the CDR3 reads CASSLSGPGETQYF. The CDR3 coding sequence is TGTGCCAGCAGTTTATCGGGACCGGGAGAGACCCAGTACTTC.